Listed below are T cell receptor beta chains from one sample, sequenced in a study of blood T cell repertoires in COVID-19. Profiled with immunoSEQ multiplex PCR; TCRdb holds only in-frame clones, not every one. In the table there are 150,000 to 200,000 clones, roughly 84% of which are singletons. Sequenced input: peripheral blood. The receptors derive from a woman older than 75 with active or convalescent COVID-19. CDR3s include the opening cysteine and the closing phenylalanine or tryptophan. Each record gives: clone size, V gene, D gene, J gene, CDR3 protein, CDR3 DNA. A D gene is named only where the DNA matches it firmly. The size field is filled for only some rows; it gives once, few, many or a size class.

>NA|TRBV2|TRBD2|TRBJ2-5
CASRIGSGRGRETQYF
TGTGCCAGCCGAATCGGTAGCGGGAGAGGTCGCGAGACCCAGTACTTC
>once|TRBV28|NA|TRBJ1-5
CASSPYGYSNQPQHF
TGTGCCAGCAGTCCCTACGGGTATAGCAATCAGCCCCAGCATTTT
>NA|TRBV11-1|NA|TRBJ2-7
CASSLFGSGGYEQYF
TGTGCCAGCAGCTTATTCGGATCTGGGGGGTACGAGCAGTACTTC
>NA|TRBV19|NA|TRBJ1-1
CASRTGNTEAFF
TGTGCCAGTAGGACAGGGAACACTGAAGCTTTCTTT
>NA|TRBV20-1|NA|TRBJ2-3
CSASGMDTQYF
TGCAGTGCTAGCGGGATGGATACGCAGTATTTT
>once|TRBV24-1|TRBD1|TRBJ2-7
CATSDPGTGDDEQYF
TGTGCCACCAGTGACCCCGGGACAGGGGACGACGAGCAGTACTTC
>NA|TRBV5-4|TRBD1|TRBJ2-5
CASKSQTGGQETQYF
TGTGCCAGCAAGTCACAGACAGGGGGCCAAGAGACCCAGTACTTC
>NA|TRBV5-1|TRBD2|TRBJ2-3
CASSLGLAGVTDTQYF
TGCGCCAGCAGCTTGGGGCTAGCGGGGGTCACAGATACGCAGTATTTT
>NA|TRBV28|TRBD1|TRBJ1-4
CASSPWGTGNEKLFF
TGTGCCAGCAGTCCCTGGGGGACAGGAAATGAAAAACTGTTTTTT
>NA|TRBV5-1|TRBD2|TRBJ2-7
CASSLPSPGTGRSEQYF
TGCGCCAGCAGCTTGCCATCTCCCGGGACCGGGAGGTCCGAGCAGTACTTC
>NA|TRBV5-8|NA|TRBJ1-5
CASSLALQGNQPQHF
TGTGCCAGCAGCTTGGCCTTACAGGGCAATCAGCCCCAGCATTTT
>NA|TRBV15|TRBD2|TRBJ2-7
CATSGGLSGRSEEQYF
TGTGCCACCAGCGGCGGCCTTAGCGGGAGATCGGAAGAGCAGTACTTC
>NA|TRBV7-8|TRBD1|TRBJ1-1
CASSETRTGVAEAFF
TGTGCCAGCAGCGAAACCCGGACAGGGGTGGCTGAAGCTTTCTTT
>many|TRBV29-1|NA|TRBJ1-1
CSTSPGGTEAFF
TGCAGCACCTCCCCCGGGGGCACTGAAGCTTTCTTT
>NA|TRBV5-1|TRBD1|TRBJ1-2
CASSSKTGISYGYTF
TGCGCCAGCAGCTCTAAGACAGGGATAAGCTATGGCTACACCTTC
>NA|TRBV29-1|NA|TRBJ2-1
CSGRWSVYNEQFF
TGCAGCGGCAGGTGGTCAGTTTACAATGAGCAGTTCTTC
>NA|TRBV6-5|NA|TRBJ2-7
CASRTPYEQYF
TGTGCCAGCAGGACACCCTACGAGCAGTACTTC
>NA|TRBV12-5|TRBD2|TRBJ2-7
CASGLRLRRESYEQYF
TGTGCTAGTGGTTTACGCTTGAGGCGGGAGAGCTACGAGCAGTACTTC
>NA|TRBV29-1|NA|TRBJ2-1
CSVERGRQFF
TGCAGCGTTGAGAGGGGGAGACAGTTCTTC
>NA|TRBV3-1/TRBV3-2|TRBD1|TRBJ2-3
CASSLKQGRTDTQYF
TGTGCCAGCAGCCTAAAACAGGGGCGCACAGATACGCAGTATTTT
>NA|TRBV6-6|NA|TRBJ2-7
CASRRDLSYEQYF
TGTGCCAGCAGGCGGGACCTCTCCTACGAGCAGTACTTC
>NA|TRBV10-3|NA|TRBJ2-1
CAISGQFGNEQFF
TGTGCCATCTCGGGACAATTTGGCAATGAGCAGTTCTTC
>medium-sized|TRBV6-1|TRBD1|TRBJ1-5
CASSDRDRGRNQPQHF
TGTGCCAGCAGTGACAGGGACAGGGGGCGGAATCAGCCCCAGCATTTT
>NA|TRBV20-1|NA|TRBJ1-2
CSASPGLTYGYTF
TGCAGTGCTAGTCCAGGGTTAACCTATGGCTACACCTTC
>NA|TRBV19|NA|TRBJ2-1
CASSPSSGQKRFNEQFF
TGTGCCAGTAGTCCCTCCTCTGGACAGAAACGATTCAATGAGCAGTTCTTC
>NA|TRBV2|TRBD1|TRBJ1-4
CASNRDRGFNEKLFF
TGTGCCAGCAATCGAGACAGGGGCTTTAATGAAAAACTGTTTTTT
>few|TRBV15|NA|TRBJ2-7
CATSRPGFSYEQYF
TGTGCCACCAGCAGGCCGGGTTTTTCCTACGAGCAGTACTTC
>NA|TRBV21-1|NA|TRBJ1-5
CASSKAEGGMGSNQPQHF
TGTGCCAGCAGCAAAGCGGAGGGGGGGATGGGAAGCAATCAGCCCCAGCATTTT
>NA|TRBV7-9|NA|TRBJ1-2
CASSLVEYGYTF
TGTGCCAGCAGCTTAGTAGAATATGGCTACACCTTC